The rows below give T cell receptor beta chains drawn from one sample of a study of identical twins. TCRdb passed the 5' RACE reads through MiXCR, listing each CDR3 protein once. The table includes under 450,000 distinct CDR3 sequences, under 20% detected once. Sequencing was carried out using naive T cells sorted from blood. The source of these receptors is a man aged 50 to 59 in good health. Each CDR3 is given with its conserved first and last residue. The D gene is left open where the match is weak. Size is stated for part of the rows, as once, few or many counts, or as a class when the clone is expanded.

TGTGCCAGCAGCTTTCTAGCGGGGGGGCAAGATACGCAGTATTTT	CASSFLAGGQDTQYF	TRBD2	many	TRBV11-2	TRBJ2-3
TGCAGCGTTGAAGTTCTAGCGGGAGCTACATGGGACACAGATACGCAGTATTTT	CSVEVLAGATWDTDTQYF	TRBD2	few	TRBV29-1	TRBJ2-3
TGCGCCAGCAGCTCAGCCGGGACAATGAACACTGAAGCTTTCTTT	CASSSAGTMNTEAFF	NA	NA	TRBV5-1	TRBJ1-1
TGCAGCGTGAAACAGGGATCGATTGAGCAGTTCTTC	CSVKQGSIEQFF	NA	many	TRBV29-1	TRBJ2-1
TGTGCCAGCAGGGGACAGGGCTACTCCTGGGGCTTTTTT	CASRGQGYSWGFF	TRBD1	NA	TRBV28	TRBJ1-4
TGTGCCATCAGTGAGTCGCACACTCTAGTGACAGATACGCAGTATTTT	CAISESHTLVTDTQYF	NA	few	TRBV10-3	TRBJ2-3
TGCAGTGCTGGGGGAAGGGGGGGATCCACAGATACGCAGTATTTT	CSAGGRGGSTDTQYF	NA	many	TRBV20-1	TRBJ2-3
TGTGCCAGCAGAGCCGGGACAGGGTATGCCGGGGAGCTGTTTTTT	CASRAGTGYAGELFF	TRBD1	NA	TRBV9	TRBJ2-2
TGTGCCAGCAGCTTGGGTAGCGGGCCGACCTCCCAAGAGACCCAGTACTTC	CASSLGSGPTSQETQYF	TRBD2	few	TRBV13	TRBJ2-5
TGCGCCAGCAGCCTAACGGGACTAGCGGGGGGCCGGGATGAGCAGTTCTTC	CASSLTGLAGGRDEQFF	TRBD2	many	TRBV5-1	TRBJ2-1
TGTGCCAGCAGGCTGCCCGAGGATGGAAACACCATATATTTT	CASRLPEDGNTIYF	NA	many	TRBV12-3/TRBV12-4	TRBJ1-3
TGTGCCAGCAGCGTAGGGACAGCCTCTGGAAACACCATATATTTT	CASSVGTASGNTIYF	NA	NA	TRBV9	TRBJ1-3
TGTGCCAGCAGACCTCAGAGCTCCTATAATTCACCCCTCCACTTT	CASRPQSSYNSPLHF	NA	many	TRBV6-1	TRBJ1-6
TGTGCCAGTAGTGGGACTAGCGGGATTTTCAATGAGCAGTTCTTC	CASSGTSGIFNEQFF	TRBD2	NA	TRBV19	TRBJ2-1
TGTGCCAGTAGTATAGATCCCCTGGACAGCGAGGGGATGAACACTGAAGCTTTCTTT	CASSIDPLDSEGMNTEAFF	NA	once	TRBV19	TRBJ1-1
TGTGCCAGCAGCCGCGGCACCGGACGACCCTACGAGCAGTACTTC	CASSRGTGRPYEQYF	NA	once	TRBV28	TRBJ2-7
TGTGCCATCAGTTCCAGCAGGGCAGATACGCAGTATTTT	CAISSSRADTQYF	NA	few	TRBV10-3	TRBJ2-3
TGTGCCAGCAGCAGATACAGGGAGCCGAACACTGAAGCTTTCTTT	CASSRYREPNTEAFF	NA	NA	TRBV7-9	TRBJ1-1
TGCGCCAGCAGCTTGGCCTACAGCGAGATAACCAATGAGCAGTTCTTC	CASSLAYSEITNEQFF	NA	few	TRBV5-1	TRBJ2-1
TGTGCCAGCAGTCACCAGAGGACAGGCATGAACACTGAAGCTTTCTTT	CASSHQRTGMNTEAFF	TRBD1	few	TRBV6-2/TRBV6-3	TRBJ1-1
TGTGCCATCAGTGGGAACACCGCAGGGGATTCACCCCTCCACTTT	CAISGNTAGDSPLHF	NA	few	TRBV10-3	TRBJ1-6
TGTGCCAGCAGCCCCCCGGGACTACCCTTTTTTGAGCAGTTCTTC	CASSPPGLPFFEQFF	TRBD2	NA	TRBV11-2	TRBJ2-1
TGCAGTGCTTCCGGGGGTAAGCGGGGAACCTACGAGCAGTACTTC	CSASGGKRGTYEQYF	TRBD2	NA	TRBV20-1	TRBJ2-7
TGTGCCAGCAGCGTCGGTGGGGGCTACACCGGGGAGCTGTTTTTT	CASSVGGGYTGELFF	NA	NA	TRBV9	TRBJ2-2
TGCAGTGCTAGAGACGGGACTAGCGGTTCCTACGAGCAGTACTTC	CSARDGTSGSYEQYF	TRBD2	many	TRBV20-1	TRBJ2-7
TGTGCCAGCAGTTTACGGATTCGGGGGGGAGAAGCCTACGAGCAGTACTTC	CASSLRIRGGEAYEQYF	TRBD2	many	TRBV27	TRBJ2-7
TGTGCCAGCACCGAAAGGATTCGGAGAGGGCGATCAAATGGCTACACCTTC	CASTERIRRGRSNGYTF	NA	NA	TRBV28	TRBJ1-2
TGTGCCAGCAGTTTCAATGCGTGGGGGCGCGGGGAGACCCAGTACTTC	CASSFNAWGRGETQYF	NA	few	TRBV28	TRBJ2-5
TGTGCCAGCAGCTCCACCGCGGGTGTGAACAATGAGCAGTTCTTC	CASSSTAGVNNEQFF	NA	NA	TRBV11-2	TRBJ2-1
TGTGCCAGCAGCAAGGATGTGGGCAAGAAGACCCAGTACTTC	CASSKDVGKKTQYF	NA	NA	TRBV7-2	TRBJ2-5
TGTGCCAGCATCTTAGCGTCTTGGACCGGGGAGCTGTTTTTT	CASILASWTGELFF	NA	NA	TRBV12-3/TRBV12-4	TRBJ2-2
TGTGCCAGCAGCCGACTCGACAGGGAGAATCAGCCCCAGCATTTT	CASSRLDRENQPQHF	TRBD1	few	TRBV5-6	TRBJ1-5
TGTGCCAGCAGTTACCTGACAGGGGATTTCCGGCAGTTCTTC	CASSYLTGDFRQFF	TRBD1	few	TRBV6-5	TRBJ2-1
TGTGCCAGCAGTCCAGGGGCTAAGAGCTGGATCGGCTACACCTTC	CASSPGAKSWIGYTF	NA	NA	TRBV7-8	TRBJ1-2
TGTGCCAGCGGGGAAGAGGGACCCGTCCCCGAGCAGTACTTC	CASGEEGPVPEQYF	NA	NA	TRBV3-1	TRBJ2-7
TGTGCCAGCAGCGCGGGGCCTACCTACGAGCAGTACTTC	CASSAGPTYEQYF	NA	many	TRBV7-3	TRBJ2-7
TGTGCCAGCAGCCGGGGGGTAAGGAATGAGCAGTTCTTC	CASSRGVRNEQFF	TRBD2	many	TRBV7-2	TRBJ2-1
TGTGCCAGCAGCGCGTCAGCGGGGGTCCTAGACGAGCAGTACTTC	CASSASAGVLDEQYF	TRBD2	few	TRBV9	TRBJ2-7
TGTGCCAGCAGCCAGACGTTGGGCAGGGGGGCCTACGAGCAGTACTTC	CASSQTLGRGAYEQYF	NA	NA	TRBV7-9	TRBJ2-7
TGTGCCAGCAGCCTTTTAGGGGGATCGAACACCGGGGAGCTGTTTTTT	CASSLLGGSNTGELFF	NA	NA	TRBV7-9	TRBJ2-2
TGTGCCAGCAGTTTAAATCTCGGGGAGCTGTTTTTT	CASSLNLGELFF	NA	many	TRBV12-3/TRBV12-4	TRBJ2-2
TGTGCCAGCAGCAACAGTTTTGATGGCACTGAAGCTTTCTTT	CASSNSFDGTEAFF	NA	few	TRBV21-1	TRBJ1-1